This is a list of T cell receptor beta chains from one sample in a study of T cell responses to AZD1222 COVID-19 vaccine. The assay was immunoSEQ multiplex PCR, and TCRdb's table has in-frame clones only and misses some. Seen here are 90,000 to 150,000 clones, around 90% observed once, and the top ten hold 4% to 5%. The sequenced sample was peripheral blood, obtained 28 days after the second dose of the MenACWY control vaccine. All receptors derive from an adult who received the MenACWY meningococcal vaccine as a control. The CDR3 runs from the conserved cysteine through the conserved F or W. Fields, in order: D gene, V gene, J gene, clone size, CDR3 protein, CDR3 DNA. A D gene is named only where the DNA matches it firmly. Size tells how often a clone was seen (once, few, many) or the class of an expanded clone, and some rows leave it out.

d_gene: TRBD1
v_gene: TRBV19
j_gene: TRBJ1-5
abundance: NA
CDR3aa: CASSRTGTNQPQHF
CDR3nt: TGTGCCAGTAGTAGGACAGGTACCAATCAGCCCCAGCATTTT

d_gene: NA
v_gene: TRBV7-3
j_gene: TRBJ2-7
abundance: NA
CDR3aa: CASSLAGTYEQYF
CDR3nt: TGTGCCAGCAGCTTAGCGGGAACCTACGAGCAGTACTTC

d_gene: NA
v_gene: TRBV5-6
j_gene: TRBJ2-5
abundance: NA
CDR3aa: CASSFGGRETQYF
CDR3nt: TGTGCCAGCAGCTTTGGGGGCAGGGAGACCCAGTACTTC

d_gene: TRBD1
v_gene: TRBV5-1
j_gene: TRBJ2-7
abundance: few
CDR3aa: CASSPTGTGSHEQYF
CDR3nt: TGCGCCAGCAGCCCTACCGGGACAGGGTCCCACGAGCAGTACTTC

d_gene: NA
v_gene: TRBV5-4
j_gene: TRBJ1-2
abundance: once
CDR3aa: CASSLLGGGDGYTF
CDR3nt: TGTGCCAGCAGCTTGCTTGGGGGAGGGGACGGCTACACCTTC

d_gene: TRBD1
v_gene: TRBV29-1
j_gene: TRBJ1-4
abundance: NA
CDR3aa: CSVTGGWNEKLFF
CDR3nt: TGCAGCGTTACAGGGGGTTGGAATGAAAAACTGTTTTTT

d_gene: NA
v_gene: TRBV5-1
j_gene: TRBJ1-5
abundance: NA
CDR3aa: CASSPQGQPQHF
CDR3nt: TGCGCCAGCAGCCCACAGGGTCAGCCCCAGCATTTT

d_gene: NA
v_gene: TRBV5-8
j_gene: TRBJ2-7
abundance: NA
CDR3aa: CASSARDTHEQYF
CDR3nt: TGTGCCAGCAGCGCCCGGGACACCCACGAGCAGTACTTC

d_gene: TRBD2
v_gene: TRBV14
j_gene: TRBJ2-1
abundance: NA
CDR3aa: CASRPFSGRGSYNEQFF
CDR3nt: TGTGCCAGCAGACCGTTTAGCGGGAGGGGATCCTACAATGAGCAGTTCTTC

d_gene: TRBD2
v_gene: TRBV5-1
j_gene: TRBJ2-7
abundance: once
CDR3aa: CASSLAGDSYEQYF
CDR3nt: TGCGCCAGCAGCTTAGCGGGAGATTCCTACGAGCAGTACTTC

d_gene: TRBD1
v_gene: TRBV14
j_gene: TRBJ2-4
abundance: NA
CDR3aa: CASSQDYGTGRSKNIQYF
CDR3nt: TGTGCCAGCAGCCAAGATTATGGGACAGGCCGGTCCAAAAACATTCAGTACTTC

d_gene: NA
v_gene: TRBV12-3/TRBV12-4
j_gene: TRBJ2-3
abundance: NA
CDR3aa: CASSPENTDTQYF
CDR3nt: TGTGCCAGCAGTCCAGAGAACACAGATACGCAGTATTTT

d_gene: NA
v_gene: TRBV2
j_gene: TRBJ1-3
abundance: once
CDR3aa: CASTAISGNTIYF
CDR3nt: TGTGCCAGCACCGCTATCAGTGGAAACACCATATATTTT

d_gene: NA
v_gene: TRBV19
j_gene: TRBJ2-7
abundance: NA
CDR3aa: CASSISPLREQYF
CDR3nt: TGTGCCAGTAGTATAAGTCCTCTGCGGGAGCAGTACTTC

d_gene: NA
v_gene: TRBV4-3
j_gene: TRBJ2-5
abundance: once
CDR3aa: CASSQGTQKQYF
CDR3nt: TGCGCCAGCAGCCAAGGTACCCAGAAACAGTACTTC

d_gene: TRBD1
v_gene: TRBV19
j_gene: TRBJ2-2
abundance: NA
CDR3aa: CASLGGWAGELFF
CDR3nt: TGTGCCAGTCTAGGGGGCTGGGCCGGGGAGCTGTTTTTT

d_gene: TRBD1
v_gene: TRBV7-9
j_gene: TRBJ1-2
abundance: NA
CDR3aa: CASSFDRAHYGYTF
CDR3nt: TGTGCCAGCAGCTTCGACAGGGCTCACTATGGCTACACCTTC

d_gene: TRBD2
v_gene: TRBV7-6
j_gene: TRBJ2-3
abundance: NA
CDR3aa: CASSLERLAGDTQYF
CDR3nt: TGTGCCAGCAGCTTAGAACGACTAGCGGGAGATACGCAGTATTTT

d_gene: NA
v_gene: TRBV14
j_gene: TRBJ2-7
abundance: NA
CDR3aa: CASSQGVTSYEQYF
CDR3nt: TGTGCCAGCAGCCAAGGAGTGACATCTTACGAGCAGTACTTC

d_gene: NA
v_gene: TRBV10-3
j_gene: TRBJ1-1
abundance: NA
CDR3aa: CATHLNRVGDTEAFF
CDR3nt: TGTGCCACCCACCTTAACAGGGTCGGGGACACTGAAGCTTTCTTT

d_gene: NA
v_gene: TRBV21-1
j_gene: TRBJ1-2
abundance: once
CDR3aa: CASSASDRGGYGYTF
CDR3nt: TGTGCCAGCAGCGCCTCGGACAGGGGAGGCTATGGCTACACCTTC

d_gene: NA
v_gene: TRBV12-3/TRBV12-4
j_gene: TRBJ2-7
abundance: NA
CDR3aa: CARAPDTAGEQYF
CDR3nt: TGTGCCAGGGCGCCAGATACGGCGGGGGAGCAGTACTTC

d_gene: TRBD1
v_gene: TRBV19
j_gene: TRBJ2-2
abundance: once
CDR3aa: CASSRAGTGNTGELFF
CDR3nt: TGTGCCAGTAGTAGAGCCGGGACAGGTAACACCGGGGAGCTGTTTTTT

d_gene: NA
v_gene: TRBV6-2/TRBV6-3
j_gene: TRBJ1-5
abundance: NA
CDR3aa: CASSYPSPTGSLDQPQHF
CDR3nt: TGTGCCAGCAGTTACCCTTCCCCTACCGGGTCCCTCGATCAGCCCCAGCATTTT

d_gene: NA
v_gene: TRBV28
j_gene: TRBJ1-5
abundance: once
CDR3aa: CASSLNQRKGRVGQPQHF
CDR3nt: TGTGCCAGCAGTCTTAATCAAAGGAAGGGCAGGGTAGGTCAGCCCCAGCATTTT

d_gene: TRBD1
v_gene: TRBV19
j_gene: TRBJ1-1
abundance: NA
CDR3aa: CATMTGRTEAFF
CDR3nt: TGTGCCACTATGACAGGGCGCACTGAAGCTTTCTTT

d_gene: NA
v_gene: TRBV6-5
j_gene: TRBJ1-3
abundance: NA
CDR3aa: CASSYSRMASGNTIYF
CDR3nt: TGTGCCAGCAGTTACTCGAGAATGGCCTCTGGAAACACCATATATTTT

d_gene: TRBD2
v_gene: TRBV18
j_gene: TRBJ2-1
abundance: NA
CDR3aa: CASSPSLAGENEQFF
CDR3nt: TGTGCCAGCTCACCATCCCTAGCGGGAGAAAATGAGCAGTTCTTC

d_gene: NA
v_gene: TRBV7-3
j_gene: TRBJ2-7
abundance: NA
CDR3aa: CASSLRGASGPYEQYF
CDR3nt: TGTGCCAGCAGCTTAAGGGGGGCTAGCGGACCCTACGAGCAGTACTTC

d_gene: NA
v_gene: TRBV27
j_gene: TRBJ1-6
abundance: NA
CDR3aa: CASSPNRESPLHF
CDR3nt: TGTGCCAGCAGTCCCAACCGGGAGTCACCCCTCCACTTT

d_gene: NA
v_gene: TRBV7-9
j_gene: TRBJ1-6
abundance: NA
CDR3aa: CASSLGRVSPLHF
CDR3nt: TGTGCCAGCAGCTTAGGTAGGGTTTCACCCCTCCACTTT

d_gene: TRBD1
v_gene: TRBV28
j_gene: TRBJ1-1
abundance: NA
CDR3aa: CATFTRTGNTEAFF
CDR3nt: TGTGCCACCTTTACGAGGACAGGGAACACTGAAGCTTTCTTT

d_gene: TRBD2
v_gene: TRBV5-4
j_gene: TRBJ2-3
abundance: NA
CDR3aa: CASSSYGLAGEGDTQYF
CDR3nt: TGTGCCAGCAGCTCCTACGGCCTAGCGGGAGAAGGGGATACGCAGTATTTT

d_gene: TRBD2
v_gene: TRBV12-3/TRBV12-4
j_gene: TRBJ2-1
abundance: NA
CDR3aa: CASTTGLVNEQFF
CDR3nt: TGTGCCAGCACCACGGGACTAGTAAATGAGCAGTTCTTC

d_gene: TRBD2
v_gene: TRBV7-6
j_gene: TRBJ2-4
abundance: NA
CDR3aa: CASSLGPLAGLAKNIQYF
CDR3nt: TGTGCCAGCAGCTTAGGTCCTTTAGCGGGCTTAGCCAAAAACATTCAGTACTTC

d_gene: TRBD2
v_gene: TRBV7-2
j_gene: TRBJ2-3
abundance: NA
CDR3aa: CASSLDGGLLTDTQYF
CDR3nt: TGTGCCAGCAGCTTAGACGGGGGACTACTCACAGATACGCAGTATTTT

d_gene: NA
v_gene: TRBV5-1
j_gene: TRBJ1-1
abundance: NA
CDR3aa: CASSVDRNTEAFF
CDR3nt: TGCGCCAGCAGCGTGGACAGGAACACTGAAGCTTTCTTT

d_gene: TRBD1
v_gene: TRBV7-2
j_gene: TRBJ1-5
abundance: NA
CDR3aa: CASSLLGTGFDIQPQHF
CDR3nt: TGTGCCAGCAGCTTATTAGGGACAGGGTTCGATATCCAGCCCCAGCATTTT

d_gene: NA
v_gene: TRBV4-1
j_gene: TRBJ2-7
abundance: NA
CDR3aa: CASSQDALQNYEQYF
CDR3nt: TGCGCCAGCAGCCAAGATGCCCTCCAAAATTACGAGCAGTACTTC

d_gene: TRBD1
v_gene: TRBV3-1/TRBV3-2
j_gene: TRBJ2-3
abundance: NA
CDR3aa: CASSRQGGDTQYF
CDR3nt: TGTGCCAGCAGCCGACAGGGCGGGGATACGCAGTATTTT

d_gene: TRBD1
v_gene: TRBV10-2
j_gene: TRBJ1-6
abundance: NA
CDR3aa: CASSETLLDRGDSPLHF
CDR3nt: TGCGCCAGCAGTGAAACGCTTCTGGACAGGGGAGATTCACCCCTCCACTTT

d_gene: TRBD2
v_gene: TRBV4-2
j_gene: TRBJ2-5
abundance: NA
CDR3aa: CASSQKVFYGGGASVETQYF
CDR3nt: TGTGCCAGCAGCCAAAAGGTGTTTTACGGCGGGGGGGCTAGTGTTGAGACCCAGTACTTC

d_gene: NA
v_gene: TRBV15
j_gene: TRBJ2-5
abundance: NA
CDR3aa: CATSRDSGETQYF
CDR3nt: TGTGCCACCAGCAGAGACAGCGGGGAGACCCAGTACTTC

d_gene: NA
v_gene: TRBV9
j_gene: TRBJ2-1
abundance: few
CDR3aa: CASSVKGLGERTYNEQFF
CDR3nt: TGTGCCAGCAGCGTAAAAGGCTTGGGGGAGAGGACCTACAATGAGCAGTTCTTC